This entry concerns a single T cell receptor (beta chain). The entry originates in a study of T cell changes during pregnancy in multiple sclerosis. In germline, CDR1 is SGHRS, CDR2 YFSETQ. The CDR3 has 18 residues. V trimming: 1 base; J trimming: 4 bases; junction bases outside the gene matches: 11. Profiling relied on immunoSEQ multiplex PCR, and the TCRdb table lists in-frame clones only, not all of them. The data show around 71,000 clones, with around 90% seen just once and roughly 1.5% held by the top ten. The receptor was isolated from a female donor with multiple sclerosis, enrolled in a pregnancy study. The rearrangement links TRBV5-1 to TRBJ2-1, with 10 positions matching TRBD2. The specimen was peripheral blood, collected after pregnancy. CDR3: CASSLLAATSGAYNEQFF. The CDR3, as DNA: TGCGCCAGCAGCTTGTTAGCTGCAACTAGCGGGGCATACAATGAGCAGTTCTTC.